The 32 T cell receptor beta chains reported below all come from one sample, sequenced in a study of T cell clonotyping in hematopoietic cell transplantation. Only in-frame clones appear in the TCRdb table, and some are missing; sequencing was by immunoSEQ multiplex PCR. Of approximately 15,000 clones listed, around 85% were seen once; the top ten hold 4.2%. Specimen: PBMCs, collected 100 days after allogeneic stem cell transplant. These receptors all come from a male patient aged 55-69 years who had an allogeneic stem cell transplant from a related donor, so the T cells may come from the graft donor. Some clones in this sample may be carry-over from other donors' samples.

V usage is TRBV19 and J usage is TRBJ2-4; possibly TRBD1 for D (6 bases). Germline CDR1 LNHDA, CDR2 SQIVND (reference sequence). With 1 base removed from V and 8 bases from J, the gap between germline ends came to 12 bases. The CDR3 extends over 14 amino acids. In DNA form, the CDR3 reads TGTGCCAGTAGTATAGGGCAGGGGATAGACATTCAGTACTTC. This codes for CASSIGQGIDIQYF.

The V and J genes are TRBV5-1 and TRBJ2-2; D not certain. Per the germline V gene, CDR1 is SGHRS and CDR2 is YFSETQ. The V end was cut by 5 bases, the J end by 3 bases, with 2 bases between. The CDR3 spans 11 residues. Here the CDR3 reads CASSDTGELFF. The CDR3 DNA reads TGCGCCAGCAGTGACACCGGGGAGCTGTTTTTT. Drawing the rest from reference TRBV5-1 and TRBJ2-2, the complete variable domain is KAGVTQTPRYLIKTRGQQVTLSCSPISGHRSVSWYQQTPGQGLQFLFEYFSETQRNKGNFPGRFSGRQFSNSRSEMNVSTLELGDSALYLCASSDTGELFFGEGSRLTVL.

The DNA of the CDR3 is TGTGCCAGCAGCTTGGCGGACTCCTATAATTCACCCCTCCACTTT. Its translation: CASSLADSYNSPLHF. The chain employs TRBV5-8 and TRBJ1-6; D is unclear. Germline V CDR1 and CDR2: SGHTS, YDEGEE. The CDR3 runs to 15 residues. With 0 bases removed from V and 0 bases from J, the gap between germline ends came to 4 bases.

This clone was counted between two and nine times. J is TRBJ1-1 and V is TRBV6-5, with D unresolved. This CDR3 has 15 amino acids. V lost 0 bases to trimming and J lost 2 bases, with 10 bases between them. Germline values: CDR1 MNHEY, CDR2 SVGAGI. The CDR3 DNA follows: TGTGCCAGCAGTTACTCCGACAAACATAACACTGAAGCTTTCTTT. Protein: CASSYSDKHNTEAFF.

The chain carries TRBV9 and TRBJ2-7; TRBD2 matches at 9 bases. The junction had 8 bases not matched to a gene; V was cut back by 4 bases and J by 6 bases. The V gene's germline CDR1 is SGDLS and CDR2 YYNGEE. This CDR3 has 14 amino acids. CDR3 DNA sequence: TGTGCCAGCAGCACCCATAGCGGGGGAGGCGAGCAGTACTTC. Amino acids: CASSTHSGGGEQYF.

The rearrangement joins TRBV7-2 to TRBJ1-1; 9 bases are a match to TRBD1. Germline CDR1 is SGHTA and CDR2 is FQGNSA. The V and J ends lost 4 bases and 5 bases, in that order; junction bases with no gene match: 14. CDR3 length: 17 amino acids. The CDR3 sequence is CASSSDPAGQGYTEAFF. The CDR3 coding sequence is TGTGCCAGCAGCTCCGATCCAGCGGGACAGGGATATACTGAAGCTTTCTTT. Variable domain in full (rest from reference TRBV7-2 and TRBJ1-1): GAGVSQSPSNKVTEKGKDVELRCDPISGHTALYWYRQSLGQGLEFLIYFQGNSAPDKSGLPSDRFSAERTGGSVSTLTIQRTQQEDSAVYLCASSSDPAGQGYTEAFFGQGTRLTVV.

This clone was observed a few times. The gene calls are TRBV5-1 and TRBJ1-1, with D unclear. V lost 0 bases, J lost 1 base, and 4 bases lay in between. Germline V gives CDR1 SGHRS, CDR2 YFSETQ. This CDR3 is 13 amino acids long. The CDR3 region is CASSLDTNTEAFF. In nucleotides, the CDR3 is TGCGCCAGCAGCTTGGACACGAACACTGAAGCTTTCTTT.

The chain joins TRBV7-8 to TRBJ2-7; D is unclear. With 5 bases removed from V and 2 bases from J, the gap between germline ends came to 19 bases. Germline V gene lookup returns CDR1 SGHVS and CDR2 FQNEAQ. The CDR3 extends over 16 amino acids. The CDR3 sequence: CASSPAEPSRTYEQYF. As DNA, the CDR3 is TGTGCCAGCAGCCCGGCGGAGCCTTCTAGGACCTACGAGCAGTACTTC.

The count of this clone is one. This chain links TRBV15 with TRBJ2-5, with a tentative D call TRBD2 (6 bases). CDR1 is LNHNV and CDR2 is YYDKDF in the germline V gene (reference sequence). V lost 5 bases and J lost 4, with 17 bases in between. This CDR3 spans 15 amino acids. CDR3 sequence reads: CATSGRTGLGETQYF. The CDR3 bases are TGTGCCACCAGCGGGAGAACGGGACTTGGAGAGACCCAGTACTTC.

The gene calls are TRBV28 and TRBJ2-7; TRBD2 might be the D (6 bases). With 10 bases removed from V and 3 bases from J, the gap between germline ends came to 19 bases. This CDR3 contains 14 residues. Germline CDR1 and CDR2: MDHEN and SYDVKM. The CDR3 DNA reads TGTGCCATCAAACCTCCTATGGGGGGCTACGAGCAGTACTTC. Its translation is CAIKPPMGGYEQYF.

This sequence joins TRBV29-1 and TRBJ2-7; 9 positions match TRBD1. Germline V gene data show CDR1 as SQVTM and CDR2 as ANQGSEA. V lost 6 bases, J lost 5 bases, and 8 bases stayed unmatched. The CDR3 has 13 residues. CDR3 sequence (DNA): TGCAGCGTCGTGGGACAGGGAGGGCACGAGCAGTACTTC. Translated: CSVVGQGGHEQYF.

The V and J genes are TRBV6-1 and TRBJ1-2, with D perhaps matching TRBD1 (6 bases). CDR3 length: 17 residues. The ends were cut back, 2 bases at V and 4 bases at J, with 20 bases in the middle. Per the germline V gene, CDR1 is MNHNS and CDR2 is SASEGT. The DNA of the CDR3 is TGTGCCAGCAGTGAACCCGACAGGTCTGAGTTCTCCTATGGCTACACCTTC. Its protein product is CASSEPDRSEFSYGYTF.

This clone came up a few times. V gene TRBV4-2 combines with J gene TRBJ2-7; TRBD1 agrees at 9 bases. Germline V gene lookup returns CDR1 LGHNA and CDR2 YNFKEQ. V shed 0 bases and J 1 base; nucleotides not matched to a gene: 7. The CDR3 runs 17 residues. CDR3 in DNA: TGTGCCAGCAGCCAAGACCCAACGGGACAGGGTTCCTACGAGCAGTACTTC. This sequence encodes CASSQDPTGQGSYEQYF.

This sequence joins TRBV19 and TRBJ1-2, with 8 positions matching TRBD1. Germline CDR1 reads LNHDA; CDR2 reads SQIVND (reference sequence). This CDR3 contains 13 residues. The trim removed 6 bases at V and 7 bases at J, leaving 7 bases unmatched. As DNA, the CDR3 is TGTGCCAGTAGAGGACAGGGTCTTTTTGGCTACACCTTC. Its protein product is CASRGQGLFGYTF.

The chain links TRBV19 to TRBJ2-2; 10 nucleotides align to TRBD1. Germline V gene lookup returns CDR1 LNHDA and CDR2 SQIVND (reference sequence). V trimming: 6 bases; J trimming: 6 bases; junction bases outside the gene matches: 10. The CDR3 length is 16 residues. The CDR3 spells CASRRPGQGIAGELFF. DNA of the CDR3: TGTGCCAGTAGACGACCGGGACAGGGGATCGCCGGGGAGCTGTTTTTT.

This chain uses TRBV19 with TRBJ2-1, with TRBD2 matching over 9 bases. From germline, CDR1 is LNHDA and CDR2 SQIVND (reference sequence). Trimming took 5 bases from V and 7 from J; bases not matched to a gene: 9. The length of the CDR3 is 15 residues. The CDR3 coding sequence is TGTGCCAGTAGTCATGCGGGGGGGCAATTTAATGAGCAGTTCTTC. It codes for CASSHAGGQFNEQFF.

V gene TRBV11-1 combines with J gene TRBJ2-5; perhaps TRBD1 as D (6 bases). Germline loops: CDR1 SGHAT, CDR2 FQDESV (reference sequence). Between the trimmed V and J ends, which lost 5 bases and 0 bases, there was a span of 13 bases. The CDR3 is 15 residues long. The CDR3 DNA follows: TGTGCCAGCAGCCCCGCCGGACAGAACCAAGAGACCCAGTACTTC. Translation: CASSPAGQNQETQYF.

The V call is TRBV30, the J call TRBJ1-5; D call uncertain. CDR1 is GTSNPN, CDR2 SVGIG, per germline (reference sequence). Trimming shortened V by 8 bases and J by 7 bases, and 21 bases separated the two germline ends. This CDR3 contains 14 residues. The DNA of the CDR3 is TGTGCCACCTCTCGGGGTACCTCTGGGCAGCCCCAGCATTTT. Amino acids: CATSRGTSGQPQHF.

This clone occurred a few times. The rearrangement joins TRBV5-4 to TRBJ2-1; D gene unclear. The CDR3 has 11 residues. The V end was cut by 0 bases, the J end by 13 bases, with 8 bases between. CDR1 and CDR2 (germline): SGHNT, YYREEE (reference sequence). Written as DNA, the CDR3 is TGTGCCAGCAGCTTGGATCTCCATCAGTTCTTC. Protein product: CASSLDLHQFF. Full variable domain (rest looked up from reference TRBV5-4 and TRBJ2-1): ETGVTQSPTHLIKTRGQQVTLRCSSQSGHNTVSWYQQALGQGPQFIFQYYREEENGRGNFPPRFSGLQFPNYSSELNVNALELDDSALYLCASSLDLHQFFGPGTRLTVL.

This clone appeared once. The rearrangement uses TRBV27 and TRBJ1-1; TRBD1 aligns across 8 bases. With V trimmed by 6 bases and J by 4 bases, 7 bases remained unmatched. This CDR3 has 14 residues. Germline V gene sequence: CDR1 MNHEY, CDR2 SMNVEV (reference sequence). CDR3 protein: CASRPQGVGTEAFF. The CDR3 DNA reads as TGTGCCAGCAGACCACAGGGGGTCGGCACTGAAGCTTTCTTT.

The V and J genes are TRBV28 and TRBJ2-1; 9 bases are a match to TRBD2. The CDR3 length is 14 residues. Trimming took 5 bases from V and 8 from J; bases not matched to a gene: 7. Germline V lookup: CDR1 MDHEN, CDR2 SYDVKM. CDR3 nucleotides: TGTGCCAGCAGTGAAGGACTAGCGTTGTATGAGCAGTTCTTC. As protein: CASSEGLALYEQFF.

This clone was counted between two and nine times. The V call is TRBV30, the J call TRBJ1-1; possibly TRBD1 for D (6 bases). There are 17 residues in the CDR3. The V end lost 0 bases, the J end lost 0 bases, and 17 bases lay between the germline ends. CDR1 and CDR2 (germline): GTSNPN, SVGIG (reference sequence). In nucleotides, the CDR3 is TGTGCCTGGAGTGTACTAGGGGCAGGGGCCATGAACACTGAAGCTTTCTTT. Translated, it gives CAWSVLGAGAMNTEAFF.

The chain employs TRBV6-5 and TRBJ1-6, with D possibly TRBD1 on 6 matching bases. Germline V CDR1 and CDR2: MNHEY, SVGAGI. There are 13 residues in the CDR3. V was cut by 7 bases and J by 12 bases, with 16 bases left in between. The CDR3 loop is CASTFLQGGPLHF. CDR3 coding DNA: TGTGCCAGCACCTTCCTACAAGGGGGACCCCTCCACTTT.

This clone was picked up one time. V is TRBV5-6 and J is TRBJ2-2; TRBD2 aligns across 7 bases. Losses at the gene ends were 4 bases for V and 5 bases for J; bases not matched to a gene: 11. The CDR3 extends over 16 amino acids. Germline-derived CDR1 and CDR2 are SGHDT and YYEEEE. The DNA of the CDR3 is TGTGCCAGCAGCGTGCGCCGGGTCGGGGGGACCGGGGAGCTGTTTTTT. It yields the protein CASSVRRVGGTGELFF.

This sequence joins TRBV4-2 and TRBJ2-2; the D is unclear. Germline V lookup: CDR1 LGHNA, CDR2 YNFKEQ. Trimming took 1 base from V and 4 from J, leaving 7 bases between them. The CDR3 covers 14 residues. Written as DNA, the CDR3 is TGTGCCAGCAGCCAAGCCGGCACCACCGGGGAGCTGTTTTTT. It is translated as CASSQAGTTGELFF.

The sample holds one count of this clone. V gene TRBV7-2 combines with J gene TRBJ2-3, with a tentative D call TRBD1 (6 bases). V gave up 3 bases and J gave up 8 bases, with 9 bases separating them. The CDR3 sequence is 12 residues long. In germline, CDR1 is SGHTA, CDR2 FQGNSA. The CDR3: CASSLTGTTQYF. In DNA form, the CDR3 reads TGTGCCAGCAGCTTGACAGGAACTACGCAGTATTTT.

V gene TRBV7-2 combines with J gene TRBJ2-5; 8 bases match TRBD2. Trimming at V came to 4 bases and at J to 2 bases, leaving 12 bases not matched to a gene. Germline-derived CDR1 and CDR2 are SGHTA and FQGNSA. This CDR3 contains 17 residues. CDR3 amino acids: CASSSRGPAGVQETQYF. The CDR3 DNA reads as TGTGCCAGCAGCTCACGAGGGCCAGCGGGGGTGCAAGAGACCCAGTACTTC. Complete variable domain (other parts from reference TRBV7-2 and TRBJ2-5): GAGVSQSPSNKVTEKGKDVELRCDPISGHTALYWYRQSLGQGLEFLIYFQGNSAPDKSGLPSDRFSAERTGGSVSTLTIQRTQQEDSAVYLCASSSRGPAGVQETQYFGPGTRLLVL.

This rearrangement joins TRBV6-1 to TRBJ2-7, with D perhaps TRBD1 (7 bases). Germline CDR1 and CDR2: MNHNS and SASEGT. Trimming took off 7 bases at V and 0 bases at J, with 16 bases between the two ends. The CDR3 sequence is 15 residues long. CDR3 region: CASKQGGSSSYEQYF. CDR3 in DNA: TGTGCCAGCAAGCAGGGGGGATCGAGCTCCTACGAGCAGTACTTC.

The CDR3 is CASSLGRGVAGVAKNIQYF. The CDR3 DNA reads as TGTGCCAGCAGCTTAGGACGGGGTGTGGCGGGGGTAGCCAAAAACATTCAGTACTTC. This chain uses TRBV7-6 with TRBJ2-4, with 7 positions matching TRBD2. The CDR3 has 19 amino acids. Germline V CDR1 and CDR2: SGHVS, FNYEAQ. With V trimmed by 1 base and J by 0 bases, 12 bases remained unmatched. The variable domain in full, with the rest retrieved from reference TRBV7-6 and TRBJ2-4, is GAGVSQSPRYKVTKRGQDVALRCDPISGHVSLYWYRQALGQGPEFLTYFNYEAQQDKSGLPNDRFSAERPEGSISTLTIQRTEQRDSAMYRCASSLGRGVAGVAKNIQYFGAGTRLSVL.

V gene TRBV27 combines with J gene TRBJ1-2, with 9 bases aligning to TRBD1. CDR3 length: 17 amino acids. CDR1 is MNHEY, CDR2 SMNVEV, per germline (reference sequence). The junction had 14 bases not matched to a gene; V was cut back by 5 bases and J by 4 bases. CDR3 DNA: TGTGCCAGCAGTACCTTGACAGGGGGTGTCGGGCGCTATGGCTACACCTTC. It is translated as CASSTLTGGVGRYGYTF.

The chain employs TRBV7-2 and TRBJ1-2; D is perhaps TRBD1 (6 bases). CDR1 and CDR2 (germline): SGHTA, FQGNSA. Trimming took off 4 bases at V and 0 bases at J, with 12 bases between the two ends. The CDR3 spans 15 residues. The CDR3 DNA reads TGTGCCAGCAGCTCCGGGACACCAACTAACTATGGCTACACCTTC. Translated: CASSSGTPTNYGYTF.

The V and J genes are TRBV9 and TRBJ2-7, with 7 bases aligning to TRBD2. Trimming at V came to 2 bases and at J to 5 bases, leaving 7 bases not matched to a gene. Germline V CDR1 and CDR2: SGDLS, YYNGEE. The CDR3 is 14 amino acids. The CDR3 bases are TGTGCCAGCAGCGTTTCGGGCGGGAGCCACGAGCAGTACTTC. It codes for CASSVSGGSHEQYF.